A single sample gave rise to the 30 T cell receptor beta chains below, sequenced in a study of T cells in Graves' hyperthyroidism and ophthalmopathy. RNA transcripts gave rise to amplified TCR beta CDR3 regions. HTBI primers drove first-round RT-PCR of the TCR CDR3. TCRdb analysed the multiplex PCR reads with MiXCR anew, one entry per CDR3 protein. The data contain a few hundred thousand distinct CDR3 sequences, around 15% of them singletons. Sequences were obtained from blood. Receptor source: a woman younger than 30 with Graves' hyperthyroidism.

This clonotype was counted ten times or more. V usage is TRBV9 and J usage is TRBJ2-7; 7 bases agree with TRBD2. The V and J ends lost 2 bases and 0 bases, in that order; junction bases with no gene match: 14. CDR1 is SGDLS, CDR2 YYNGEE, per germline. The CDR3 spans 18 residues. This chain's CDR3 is CASSVRWIRRGSSYEQYV. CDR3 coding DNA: TGTGCCAGCAGCGTTCGATGGATTAGGCGGGGGAGCTCCTACGAGCAGTACGTC.

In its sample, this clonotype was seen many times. The CDR3 protein is CASSPPLGDRGPYGYTF. CDR3 in DNA: TGTGCCAGCAGCCCCCCACTCGGGGACAGGGGGCCCTATGGCTACACCTTC. This chain connects TRBV11-3 to TRBJ1-2; 12 bases are a match to TRBD1. V lost 5 bases, J lost 4 bases, and 11 bases stayed unmatched. This CDR3 region has 17 residues. The germline V gene has CDR1 SGHNT and CDR2 YENEEA.

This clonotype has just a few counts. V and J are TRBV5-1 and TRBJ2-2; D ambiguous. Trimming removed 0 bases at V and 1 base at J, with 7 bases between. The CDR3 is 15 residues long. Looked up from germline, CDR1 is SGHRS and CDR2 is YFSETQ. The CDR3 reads CASSLERRNTGELFF. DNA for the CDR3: TGCGCCAGCAGCTTGGAGCGCAGGAACACCGGGGAGCTGTTTTTT.

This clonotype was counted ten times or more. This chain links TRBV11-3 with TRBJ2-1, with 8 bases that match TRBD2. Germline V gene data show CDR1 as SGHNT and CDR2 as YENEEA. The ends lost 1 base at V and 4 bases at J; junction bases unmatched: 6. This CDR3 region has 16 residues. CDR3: CASSLVGASGYNEQFF. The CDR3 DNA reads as TGTGCCAGCAGCTTAGTGGGGGCTAGCGGGTACAATGAGCAGTTCTTC.

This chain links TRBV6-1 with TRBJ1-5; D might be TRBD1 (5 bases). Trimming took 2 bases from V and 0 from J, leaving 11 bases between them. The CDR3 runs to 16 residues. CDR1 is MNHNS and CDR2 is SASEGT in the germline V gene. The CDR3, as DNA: TGTGCCAGCAGTGAACGGGGGACTTATAGCAATCAGCCCCAGCATTTT. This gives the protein CASSERGTYSNQPQHF.

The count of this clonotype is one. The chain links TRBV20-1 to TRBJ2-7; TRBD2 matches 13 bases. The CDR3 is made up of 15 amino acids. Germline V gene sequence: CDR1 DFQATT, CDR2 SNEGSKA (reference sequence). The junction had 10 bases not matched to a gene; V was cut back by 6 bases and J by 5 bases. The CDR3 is CSASGLAGAYDEQYF. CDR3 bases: TGCAGTGCCTCAGGACTAGCGGGAGCCTACGACGAGCAGTACTTC.

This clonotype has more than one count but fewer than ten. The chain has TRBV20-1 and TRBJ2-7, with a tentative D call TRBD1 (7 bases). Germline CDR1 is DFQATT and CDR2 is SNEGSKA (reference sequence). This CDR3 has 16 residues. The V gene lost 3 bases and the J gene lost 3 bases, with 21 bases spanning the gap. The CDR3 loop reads CSASRTGDRINYEQYF. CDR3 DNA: TGCAGTGCTAGTCGGACGGGGGACAGAATTAACTACGAGCAGTACTTC.

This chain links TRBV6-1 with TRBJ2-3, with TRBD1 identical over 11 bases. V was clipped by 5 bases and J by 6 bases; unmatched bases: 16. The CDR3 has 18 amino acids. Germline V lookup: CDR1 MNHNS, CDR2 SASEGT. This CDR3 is CASSPREPGQGVPDTQYF. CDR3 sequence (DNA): TGTGCCAGCAGTCCTCGCGAACCGGGACAGGGGGTTCCCGATACGCAGTATTTT.

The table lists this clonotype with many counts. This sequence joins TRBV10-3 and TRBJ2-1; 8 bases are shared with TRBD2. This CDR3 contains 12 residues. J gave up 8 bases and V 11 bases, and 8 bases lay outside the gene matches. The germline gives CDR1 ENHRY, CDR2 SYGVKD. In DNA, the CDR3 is TGTGCCGCCCAAGCGGGAGTGGATGAGCAGTTCTTC. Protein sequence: CAAQAGVDEQFF.

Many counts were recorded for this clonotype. This CDR3 reads CASRKERHTEAFF. DNA of the CDR3: TGTGCCAGCCGAAAAGAACGACACACTGAAGCTTTCTTT. The J gene is TRBJ1-1, the V gene TRBV12-3 or TRBV12-4; unclear D gene. V lost 8 bases to trimming and J lost 3 bases, with 13 bases between them. This CDR3 has 13 residues.

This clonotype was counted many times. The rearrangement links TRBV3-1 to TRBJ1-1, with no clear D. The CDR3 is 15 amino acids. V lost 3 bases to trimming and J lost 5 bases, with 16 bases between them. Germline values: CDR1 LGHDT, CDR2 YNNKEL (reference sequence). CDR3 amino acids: CASSQGGQYDTEAFF. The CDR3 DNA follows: TGTGCCAGCAGCCAGGGCGGGCAGTATGATACTGAAGCTTTCTTT. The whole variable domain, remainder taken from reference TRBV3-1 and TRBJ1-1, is DTAVSQTPKYLVTQMGNDKSIKCEQNLGHDTMYWYKQDSKKFLKIMFSYNNKELIINETVPNRFSPKSPDKAHLNLHINSLELGDSAVYFCASSQGGQYDTEAFFGQGTRLTVV.

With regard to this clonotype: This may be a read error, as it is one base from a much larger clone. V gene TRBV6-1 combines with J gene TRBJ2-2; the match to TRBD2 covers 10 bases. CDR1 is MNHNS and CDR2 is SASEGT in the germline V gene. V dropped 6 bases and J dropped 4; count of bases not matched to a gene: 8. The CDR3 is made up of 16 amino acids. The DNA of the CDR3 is TGTGCCAGCAGACGAGGGACTAGCGTAAGCACCGGGGAGCTGTTTTTT. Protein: CASRRGTSVSTGELFF.

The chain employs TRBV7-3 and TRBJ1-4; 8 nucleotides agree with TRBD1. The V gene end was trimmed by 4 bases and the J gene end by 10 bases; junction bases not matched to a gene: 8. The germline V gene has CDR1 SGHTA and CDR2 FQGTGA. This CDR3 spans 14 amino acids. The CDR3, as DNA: TGTGCCAGCAGCTCCGGGACAGGACATGCAAAACTGTTTTTT. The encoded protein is CASSSGTGHAKLFF.

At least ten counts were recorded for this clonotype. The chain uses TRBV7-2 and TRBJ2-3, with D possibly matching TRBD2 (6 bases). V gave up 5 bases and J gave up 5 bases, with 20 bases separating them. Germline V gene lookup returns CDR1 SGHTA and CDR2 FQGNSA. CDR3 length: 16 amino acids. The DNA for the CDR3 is TGTGCCAGCAGCCGATGGGCGGGACGGGCACAAGATACGCAGTATTTT. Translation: CASSRWAGRAQDTQYF.

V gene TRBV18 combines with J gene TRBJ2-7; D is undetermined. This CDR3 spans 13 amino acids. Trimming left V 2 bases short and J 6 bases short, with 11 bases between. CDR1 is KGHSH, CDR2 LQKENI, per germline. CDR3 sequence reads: CASSPIGFGEQYV. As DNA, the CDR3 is TGTGCCAGCTCACCAATAGGATTCGGCGAGCAGTACGTC.

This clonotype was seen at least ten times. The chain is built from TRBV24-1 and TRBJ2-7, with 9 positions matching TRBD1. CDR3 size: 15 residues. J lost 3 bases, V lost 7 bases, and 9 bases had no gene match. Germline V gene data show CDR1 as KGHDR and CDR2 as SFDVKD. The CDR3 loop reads CATSPPPGQGYEQYF. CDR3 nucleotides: TGTGCCACCAGCCCGCCTCCGGGACAGGGCTACGAGCAGTACTTC.

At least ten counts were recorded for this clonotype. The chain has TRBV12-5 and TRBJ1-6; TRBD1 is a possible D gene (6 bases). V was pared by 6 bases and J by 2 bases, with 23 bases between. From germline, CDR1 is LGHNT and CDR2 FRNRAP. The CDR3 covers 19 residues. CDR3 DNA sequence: TGTGCTAGTGGCAACACAGGGAGGGGTTTGAGCACCTATAATTCACCCCTCCACTTT. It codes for CASGNTGRGLSTYNSPLHF.

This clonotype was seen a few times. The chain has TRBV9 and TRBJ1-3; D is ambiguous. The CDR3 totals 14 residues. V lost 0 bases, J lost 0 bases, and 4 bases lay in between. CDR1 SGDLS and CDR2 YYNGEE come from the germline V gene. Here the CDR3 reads CASSVAYSGNTIYF. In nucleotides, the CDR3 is TGTGCCAGCAGCGTAGCTTACTCTGGAAACACCATATATTTT.

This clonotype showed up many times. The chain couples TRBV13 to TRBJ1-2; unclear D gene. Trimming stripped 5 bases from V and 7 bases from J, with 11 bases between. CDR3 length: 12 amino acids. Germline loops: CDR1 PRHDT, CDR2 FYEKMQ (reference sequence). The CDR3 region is CASSTTGRGYTF. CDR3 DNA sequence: TGTGCCAGCAGCACTACGGGCCGTGGCTACACCTTC.

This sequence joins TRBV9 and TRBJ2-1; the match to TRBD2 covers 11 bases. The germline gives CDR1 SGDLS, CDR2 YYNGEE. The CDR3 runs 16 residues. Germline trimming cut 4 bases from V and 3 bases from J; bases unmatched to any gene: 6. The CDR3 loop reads CASSLRTSGFYNEQFF. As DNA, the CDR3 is TGTGCCAGCAGCCTCCGGACTAGCGGGTTCTACAATGAGCAGTTCTTC.

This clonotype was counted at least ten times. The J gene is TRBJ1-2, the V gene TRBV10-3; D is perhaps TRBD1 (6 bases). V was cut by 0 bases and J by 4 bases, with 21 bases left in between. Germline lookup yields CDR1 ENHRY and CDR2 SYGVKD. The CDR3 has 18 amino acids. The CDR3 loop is CAISESGAGWTMIYGYTF. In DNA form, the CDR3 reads TGTGCCATCAGTGAGTCGGGGGCAGGCTGGACGATGATCTATGGCTACACCTTC.

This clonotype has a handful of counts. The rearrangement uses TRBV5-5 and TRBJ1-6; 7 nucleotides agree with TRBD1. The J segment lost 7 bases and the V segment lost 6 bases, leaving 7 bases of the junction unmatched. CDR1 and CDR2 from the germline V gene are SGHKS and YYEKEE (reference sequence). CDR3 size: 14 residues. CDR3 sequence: CASNSGTANSPLHF. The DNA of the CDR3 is TGTGCCAGCAATTCCGGGACAGCAAATTCACCCCTCCACTTT.

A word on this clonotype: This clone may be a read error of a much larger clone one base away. The CDR3 DNA reads TGTGCCAGCAGTCCTCGGACAGGGACGAACACCGGGGAGCTGTTTTTT. It specifies CASSPRTGTNTGELFF. This rearrangement joins TRBV6-2 or TRBV6-3 to TRBJ2-2, with 8 positions matching TRBD1. Germline V lookup: CDR1 MNHEY, CDR2 SVGEGT. J gave up 0 bases and V 5 bases, and 5 bases lay outside the gene matches. This CDR3 region has 16 residues.

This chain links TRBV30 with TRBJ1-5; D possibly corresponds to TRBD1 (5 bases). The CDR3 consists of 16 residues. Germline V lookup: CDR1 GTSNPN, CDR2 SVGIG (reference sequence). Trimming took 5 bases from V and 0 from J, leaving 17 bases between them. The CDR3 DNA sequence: TGTGCCTGGTCACGTCGACAGTTTTATAGCAATCAGCCCCAGCATTTT. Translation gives CAWSRRQFYSNQPQHF.

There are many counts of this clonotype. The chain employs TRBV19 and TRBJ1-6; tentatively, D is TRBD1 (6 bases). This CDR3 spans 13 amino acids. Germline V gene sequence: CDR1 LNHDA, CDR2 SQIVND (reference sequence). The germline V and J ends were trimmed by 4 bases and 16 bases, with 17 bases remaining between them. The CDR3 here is CASSKGTEGELHF. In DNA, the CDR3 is TGTGCCAGTAGTAAAGGGACGGAGGGGGAGCTCCACTTT.

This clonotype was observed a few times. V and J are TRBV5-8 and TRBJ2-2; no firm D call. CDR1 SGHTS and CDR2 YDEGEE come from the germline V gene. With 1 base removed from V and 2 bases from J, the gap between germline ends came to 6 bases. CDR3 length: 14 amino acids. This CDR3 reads CASSLMGNTGELFF. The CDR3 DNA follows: TGTGCCAGCAGCTTGATGGGTAACACCGGGGAGCTGTTTTTT.

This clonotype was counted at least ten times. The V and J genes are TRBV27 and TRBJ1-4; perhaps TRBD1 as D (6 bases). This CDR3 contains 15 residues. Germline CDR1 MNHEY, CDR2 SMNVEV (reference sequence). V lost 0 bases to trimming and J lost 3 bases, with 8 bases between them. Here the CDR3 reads CASSLSRGPNEKLFF. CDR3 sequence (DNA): TGTGCCAGCAGTTTATCTCGGGGGCCTAATGAAAAACTGTTTTTT.

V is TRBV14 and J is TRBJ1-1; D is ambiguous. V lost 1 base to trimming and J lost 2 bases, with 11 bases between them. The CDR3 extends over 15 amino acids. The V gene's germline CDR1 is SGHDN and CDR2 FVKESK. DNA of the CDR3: TGTGCCAGCAGCCAAGTTCGGCAGAAAAACACTGAAGCTTTCTTT. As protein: CASSQVRQKNTEAFF.

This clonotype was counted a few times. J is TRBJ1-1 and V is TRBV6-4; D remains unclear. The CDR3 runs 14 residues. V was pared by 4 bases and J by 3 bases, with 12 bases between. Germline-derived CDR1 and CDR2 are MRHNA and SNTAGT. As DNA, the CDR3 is TGTGCCAGCAGTGCCATGTACCGGGACACTGAAGCTTTCTTT. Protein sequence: CASSAMYRDTEAFF.

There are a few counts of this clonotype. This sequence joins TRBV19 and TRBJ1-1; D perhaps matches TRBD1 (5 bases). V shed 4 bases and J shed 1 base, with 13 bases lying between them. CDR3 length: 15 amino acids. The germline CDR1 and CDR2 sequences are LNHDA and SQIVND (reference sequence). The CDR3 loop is CASSKAPGGNTEAFF. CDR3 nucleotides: TGTGCCAGTAGTAAAGCCCCCGGGGGGAACACTGAAGCTTTCTTT. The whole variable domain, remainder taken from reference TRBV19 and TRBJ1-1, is DGGITQSPKYLFRKEGQNVTLSCEQNLNHDAMYWYRQDPGQGLRLIYYSQIVNDFQKGDIAEGYSVSREKKESFPLTVTSAQKNPTAFYLCASSKAPGGNTEAFFGQGTRLTVV.